In its sample, the clone carrying this T cell receptor (beta chain) was seen a few times. In the study's own analysis: Reference gene primer amplification gave nucleated cell count estimates. Produced via immunoSEQ multiplex PCR; TCRdb's table is partial and in-frame only. That table gives V, J and clone size, and the DNA gave D and trimming. The sample has approximately 200,000 clones, around 79% seen once. The data are from a study of blood T cell repertoires in COVID-19. At the level of the study: Donors in the United States, Italy and Spain gave samples during acute or convalescent COVID-19. From T cells, B-cell-depleted T cells, or PBMCs came the material, which was cDNA or gDNA.

Germline V CDR1 and CDR2: SQVTM, ANQGSEA. V was clipped by 6 bases and J by 0 bases; unmatched bases: 4. This CDR3 spans 13 amino acids. Sequenced sample: peripheral blood. The chain has TRBV29-1 and TRBJ1-2, with 7 bases fitting TRBD1. The sequence derives from a woman aged 50 to 60 with acute or convalescent COVID-19. CDR3 protein: CSVQGEANYGYTF. CDR3 sequence (DNA): TGCAGCGTCCAGGGGGAGGCTAACTATGGCTACACCTTC.